This TCR beta chain emerged from a study of shared clonotypes between healthy human individuals. Method: immunoSEQ multiplex PCR; TCRdb's copy keeps in-frame clones and lacks some. Of millions of clones in the sample, 90% to 95% are singletons; the top ten hold more than 0.1%. This CDR3 is 14 amino acids long. V lost 2 bases, J lost 1 base, and 8 bases lay in between. Germline assignment: CDR1 LGHNA and CDR2 YSLEER. This clonotype was obtained from a man aged 18 to 30 in good health. V gene TRBV4-3 combines with J gene TRBJ1-1; D is undetermined. The specimen sequenced was naive CD4+ T cells sorted from blood. The sample's subset: CD45RA+ positively selected. This CDR3 reads CASSQPGKNTEAFF. In nucleotides, the CDR3 is TGCGCCAGCAGCCAACCAGGCAAGAACACTGAAGCTTTCTTT.